This T cell receptor (beta chain) was obtained from a study of blood T cell repertoires in COVID-19. Overall study: Italy, Spain and the United States were the sources of the convalescent and acute COVID-19 samples. Sample material is recorded as cDNA or gDNA derived from T cells, B-cell-depleted T cells, or PBMCs.

The germline V gene has CDR1 SGHDT and CDR2 YYEEEE. V was shortened by 2 bases and J by 4 bases, with 9 bases between the two germline ends. This CDR3 region has 14 residues. As originally analysed: Amplification with reference gene primers provided the estimates of nucleated cell counts. Clones were sequenced by immunoSEQ multiplex PCR, and TCRdb holds only the in-frame ones, with some missing. V, J and clone size are those of that table, while D and trimming were read from the DNA. The table includes fewer than 200,000 clones, approximately 86% detected once. Material: peripheral blood. V is TRBV5-6 and J is TRBJ2-2, with TRBD1 as a possible D gene (5 bases). This receptor was taken from a man in his fifties or sixties who had recovered from COVID-19. Written as DNA, the CDR3 is TGTGCCAGCAGCTTCAGGGTCGGCACCGGGGAGCTGTTTTTT. This gives the protein CASSFRVGTGELFF.